A single sample gave rise to the 11 T cell receptor beta chains below, sequenced in a study of T cells in Graves' hyperthyroidism and ophthalmopathy. Amplification yielded TCR beta CDR3 regions, with RNA transcripts as the source. HTBI primers were used for first-round RT-PCR of the TCR CDR3. TCRdb reprocessed the multiplex PCR reads with MiXCR, giving one entry per CDR3 protein. The repertoire holds under 550,000 distinct CDR3 sequences, with roughly 13% as singletons. The sequenced sample consisted of blood. The receptors shown here come from a woman aged 18-29 years with Graves' hyperthyroidism.

This sequence joins TRBV6-5 and TRBJ2-3, with 8 bases fitting TRBD2. Germline CDR1 is MNHEY and CDR2 is SVGAGI. The length of the CDR3 is 16 residues. With 1 base clipped from V and 0 bases from J, the junction kept 3 bases outside the gene matches. The CDR3 reads CASSYYPSGSTDTQYF. The CDR3 DNA follows: TGTGCCAGCAGTTACTATCCTAGCGGGAGCACAGATACGCAGTATTTT.

There are many counts of this clonotype. This chain connects TRBV28 to TRBJ1-1; no reliable D call. This CDR3 spans 12 amino acids. Germline V gene data show CDR1 as MDHEN and CDR2 as SYDVKM. Trimming took off 5 bases at V and 11 bases at J, with 15 bases between the two ends. CDR3 protein: CASSKHRVNAFF. The CDR3 nucleotides read TGTGCCAGCAGTAAGCATCGGGTGAACGCTTTCTTT.

This clonotype has just a few counts. The chain is built from TRBV20-1 and TRBJ2-7; 9 positions agree with TRBD2. Germline loops: CDR1 DFQATT, CDR2 SNEGSKA (reference sequence). The V gene end was trimmed by 4 bases and the J gene end by 4 bases; junction bases not matched to a gene: 11. The CDR3 has 15 residues. The CDR3 loop reads CSAIKSGRWGYEQYF. The CDR3 DNA follows: TGCAGTGCTATAAAGAGCGGGAGGTGGGGATACGAGCAGTACTTC.

In its sample, this clonotype was seen many times. The chain joins TRBV29-1 to TRBJ2-5; TRBD2 matches at 7 bases. J gave up 7 bases and V 2 bases, and 16 bases lay outside the gene matches. The germline gives CDR1 SQVTM, CDR2 ANQGSEA. The CDR3 has 16 residues. The CDR3 is CSVETRRGLVGGTQYF. The CDR3 DNA sequence: TGCAGCGTTGAAACGAGGAGAGGACTAGTGGGGGGGACCCAGTACTTC.

The table lists this clonotype with many counts. The chain has TRBV5-1 and TRBJ1-1, with 11 positions matching TRBD1. V was clipped by 4 bases and J by 5 bases; unmatched bases: 1. Germline V gene sequence: CDR1 SGHRS, CDR2 YFSETQ. There are 13 residues in the CDR3. The CDR3 here is CASSRDRGTEAFF. CDR3 DNA: TGCGCCAGCAGCCGGGACAGGGGGACTGAAGCTTTCTTT.

This clonotype occurred many times. CDR3 sequence: CASRPPENTEAFF. The CDR3 nucleotides read TGTGCCAGCAGACCTCCAGAGAACACTGAAGCTTTCTTT. This chain uses TRBV7-2 with TRBJ1-1; no clear D gene. V was shortened by 6 bases and J by 1 base, with 9 bases between the two germline ends. This CDR3 spans 13 amino acids. The germline gives CDR1 SGHTA, CDR2 FQGNSA.

The chain carries TRBV6-5 and TRBJ1-5; maybe TRBD1 (6 bases). Trimming stripped 6 bases from V and 4 bases from J, with 13 bases between. The germline V gene has CDR1 MNHEY and CDR2 SVGAGI. The CDR3 has 14 amino acids. The CDR3 is CASSLYQGNQPQHF. The CDR3 DNA follows: TGTGCCAGCAGCTTATACCAGGGGAATCAGCCCCAGCATTTT.

This clonotype was counted many times. The V call is TRBV2, the J call TRBJ1-5; D is uncertain. The V and J ends lost 4 bases and 4 bases respectively, with 11 bases between them. CDR3 size: 14 residues. Germline V lookup: CDR1 SNHLY, CDR2 FYNNEI. This CDR3 reads CASSVSSINQPQHF. DNA for the CDR3: TGTGCCAGCAGTGTAAGTTCCATTAATCAGCCCCAGCATTTT.

This clonotype was found many times. The V call is TRBV7-3, the J call TRBJ2-1; possible D gene TRBD1, 6 bases. CDR1 and CDR2 from the germline V gene are SGHTA and FQGTGA. The CDR3 runs to 14 residues. With 1 base removed from V and 8 bases from J, the gap between germline ends came to 12 bases. The CDR3 is CASSLIPGDHEQFF. The DNA for the CDR3 is TGTGCCAGCAGCTTAATTCCAGGGGATCATGAGCAGTTCTTC.

The V call is TRBV10-3, the J call TRBJ1-2; a possible D gene is TRBD1 (5 bases). This CDR3 comprises 13 residues. V was shortened by 8 bases and J by 1 base, with 11 bases between the two germline ends. CDR1 and CDR2 from the germline V gene are ENHRY and SYGVKD. The CDR3 spells CAISKDINYGYTF. Here the CDR3 DNA reads TGTGCCATCTCGAAGGACATTAACTATGGCTACACCTTC.

This clonotype showed up many times. The chain is built from TRBV28 and TRBJ1-1, with D hard to call. The CDR3 spans 17 residues. Per the germline V gene, CDR1 is MDHEN and CDR2 is SYDVKM. Trimming left V 1 base short and J 8 bases short, with 23 bases between. The DNA for the CDR3 is TGTGCCAGCAGTTTATACGACTTATCCCCTACCTTTACCGAAGCTTTCTTT. Protein: CASSLYDLSPTFTEAFF.